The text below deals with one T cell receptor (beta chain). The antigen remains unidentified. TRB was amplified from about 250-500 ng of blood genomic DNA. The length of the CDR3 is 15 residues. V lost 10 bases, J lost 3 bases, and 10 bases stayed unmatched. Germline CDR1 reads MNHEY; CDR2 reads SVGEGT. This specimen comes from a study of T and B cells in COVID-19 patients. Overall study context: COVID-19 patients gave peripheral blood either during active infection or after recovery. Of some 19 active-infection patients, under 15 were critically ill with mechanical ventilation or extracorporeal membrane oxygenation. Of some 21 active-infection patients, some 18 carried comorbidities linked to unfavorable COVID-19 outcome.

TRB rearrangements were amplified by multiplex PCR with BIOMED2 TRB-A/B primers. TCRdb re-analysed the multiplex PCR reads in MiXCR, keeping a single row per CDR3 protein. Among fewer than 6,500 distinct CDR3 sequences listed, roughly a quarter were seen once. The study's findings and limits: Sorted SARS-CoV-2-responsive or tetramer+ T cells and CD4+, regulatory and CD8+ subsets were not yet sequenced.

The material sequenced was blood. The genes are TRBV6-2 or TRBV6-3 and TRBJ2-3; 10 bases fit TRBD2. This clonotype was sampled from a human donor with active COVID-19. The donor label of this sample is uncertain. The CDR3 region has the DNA TGTGCCACCAGGGGCCTAGCGGGAGTAACAGATACGCAGTATTTT. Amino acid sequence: CATRGLAGVTDTQYF.